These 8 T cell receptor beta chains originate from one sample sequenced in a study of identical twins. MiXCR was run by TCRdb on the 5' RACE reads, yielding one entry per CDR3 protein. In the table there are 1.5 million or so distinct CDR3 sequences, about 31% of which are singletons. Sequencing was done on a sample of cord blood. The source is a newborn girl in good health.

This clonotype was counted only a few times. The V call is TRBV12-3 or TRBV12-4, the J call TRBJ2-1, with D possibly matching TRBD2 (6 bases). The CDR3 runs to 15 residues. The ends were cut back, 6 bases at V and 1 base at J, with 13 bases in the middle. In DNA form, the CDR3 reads TGTGCCAGCAGCTCCACCGGGACTTCCTACAATGAGCAGTTCTTC. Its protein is CASSSTGTSYNEQFF.

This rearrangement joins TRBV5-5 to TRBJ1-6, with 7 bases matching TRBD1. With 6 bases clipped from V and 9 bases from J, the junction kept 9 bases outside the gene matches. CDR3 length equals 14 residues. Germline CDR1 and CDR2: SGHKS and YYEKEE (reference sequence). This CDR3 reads CASTSDRETSPLHF. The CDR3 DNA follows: TGTGCCAGCACCAGCGACAGGGAGACTTCACCCCTCCACTTT.

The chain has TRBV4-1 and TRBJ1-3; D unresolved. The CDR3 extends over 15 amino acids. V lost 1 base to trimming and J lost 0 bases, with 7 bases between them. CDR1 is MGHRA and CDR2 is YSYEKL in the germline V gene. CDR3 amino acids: CASSQARISGNTIYF. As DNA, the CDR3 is TGCGCCAGCAGCCAAGCACGGATCTCTGGAAACACCATATATTTT.

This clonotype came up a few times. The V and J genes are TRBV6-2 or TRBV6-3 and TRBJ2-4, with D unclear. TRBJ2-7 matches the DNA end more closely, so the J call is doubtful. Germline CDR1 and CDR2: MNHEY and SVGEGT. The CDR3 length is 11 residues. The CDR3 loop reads CASISYVEQYF. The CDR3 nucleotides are TGTGCCAGCATTTCCTACGTCGAGCAGTACTTC.

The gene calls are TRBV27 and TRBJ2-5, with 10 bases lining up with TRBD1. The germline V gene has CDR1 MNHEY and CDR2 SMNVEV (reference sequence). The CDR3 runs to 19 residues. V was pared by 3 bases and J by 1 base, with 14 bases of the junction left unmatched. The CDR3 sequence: CASSLGAGTGAPIQETQYF. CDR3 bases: TGTGCCAGCAGTTTGGGTGCTGGGACAGGGGCTCCCATCCAAGAGACCCAGTACTTC.

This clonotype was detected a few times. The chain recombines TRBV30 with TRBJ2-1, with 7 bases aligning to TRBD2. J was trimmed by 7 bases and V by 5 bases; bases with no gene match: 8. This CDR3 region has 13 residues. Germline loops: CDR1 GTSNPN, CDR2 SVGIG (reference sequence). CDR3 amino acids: CAWGRLAQNEQFF. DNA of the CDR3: TGTGCCTGGGGGAGACTAGCTCAAAATGAGCAGTTCTTC.

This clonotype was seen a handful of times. CDR3 amino acids: CSARVRVGQPQHF. The CDR3 nucleotides are TGCAGTGCTAGAGTCAGGGTCGGTCAGCCCCAGCATTTT. V gene TRBV20-1 combines with J gene TRBJ1-5; TRBD1 might be the D (5 bases). The germline V gene encodes CDR1 DFQATT and CDR2 SNEGSKA (reference sequence). Trimming stripped 1 base from V and 6 bases from J, with 10 bases between. This CDR3 spans 13 amino acids.

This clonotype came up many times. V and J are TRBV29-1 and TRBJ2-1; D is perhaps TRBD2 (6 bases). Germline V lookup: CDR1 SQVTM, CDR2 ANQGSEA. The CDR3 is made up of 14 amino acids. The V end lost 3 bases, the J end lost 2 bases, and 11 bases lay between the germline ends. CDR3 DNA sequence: TGCAGCGTTGAGGGGCAGCGGGCCTACAATGAGCAGTTCTTC. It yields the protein CSVEGQRAYNEQFF.